This TCR beta chain comes out of a study of monozygotic twins with inflammatory bowel disease. The germline gives CDR1 KGHSH, CDR2 LQKENI. The CDR3 extends over 16 amino acids. With respect to this clonotype: What it binds is unknown.

Findings and limits, study-wide: It was in IBD patients that TCRbeta diversity (inverse Simpson) was lower than in healthy co-twins. Lower sharing of clonotypes with other individuals was seen in IBD patients than in healthy twins. This was most marked in patients showing signs of disease activity.

cDNA was produced in eight separate reactions per sample. A 6-nucleotide sample barcode was carried by the UMIs, which template switching added. TCRdb reprocessed the 5' RACE reads, with one entry per CDR3 protein and no DNA. Its clone listing holds over 120,000 distinct CDR3 sequences. The chain employs TRBV18 and TRBJ1-4; checking the TCRdb D call of TRBD1 is not possible without DNA. The sequence was obtained from a human donor with ulcerative colitis or Crohn's disease, or a healthy co-twin of an affected twin (not recorded which). The sample taken for sequencing was blood. CDR3 residues: CASSPRRGEPNEKLFF.